This TCR beta chain was captured by sequencing in a study of blood T cell repertoires in COVID-19. Study context: T cells, B-cell-depleted T cells, or PBMCs supplied cDNA or gDNA.

Sequencing used immunoSEQ multiplex PCR; TCRdb keeps in-frame clones, though not all of them. The profile shows 150,000 to 200,000 clones, roughly four fifths of them singletons. With 10 bases removed from V and 4 bases from J, the gap between germline ends came to 17 bases. This CDR3 has 14 residues. Germline V CDR1 and CDR2: LNHDA, SQIVND (reference sequence). Sequenced sample: peripheral blood. The TCR sequence derives from a human donor with acute or convalescent COVID-19. The donor label of this sample is uncertain. The chain recombines TRBV19 with TRBJ1-3; D gene ambiguous. CDR3 sequence reads: CATAGLTAGNTIYF. DNA for the CDR3: TGTGCCACCGCGGGCCTAACGGCCGGAAACACCATATATTTT.